This TCR beta chain comes out of a study of blood T cells in healthy people across ages. Study overall: Every two T cells gave about one barcoded beta molecule via template switching. Findings and caveats of the study: There were more naive CD4+ cells and higher diversity in long-lived donors than in aged donors.

This clonotype occurred a few times. Its antigen remains unidentified. Primers used in a second PCR of about 6 to 11 cycles were a sample-barcoded 5' primer and a J-beta primer mix. The template-switch adaptor, which had 12 random nucleotides, put a tag on each cDNA molecule. Each CDR3 protein is one row after TCRdb ran MiXCR on the 5' RACE reads. In the table there are hundreds of thousands of distinct CDR3 sequences, less than 60% of which are singletons. Germline lookup yields CDR1 MGHRA and CDR2 YSYEKL. The V and J ends lost 0 bases and 0 bases respectively, with 5 bases between them. The CDR3 length is 15 residues.

The rearrangement joins TRBV4-1 to TRBJ1-4, with unresolved D. The sequence derives from a man older than 75 in good health. The source material was blood. Here the CDR3 DNA reads TGCGCCAGCAGCCAAGACGTCTCAACTAATGAAAAACTGTTTTTT. Translated, it gives CASSQDVSTNEKLFF.